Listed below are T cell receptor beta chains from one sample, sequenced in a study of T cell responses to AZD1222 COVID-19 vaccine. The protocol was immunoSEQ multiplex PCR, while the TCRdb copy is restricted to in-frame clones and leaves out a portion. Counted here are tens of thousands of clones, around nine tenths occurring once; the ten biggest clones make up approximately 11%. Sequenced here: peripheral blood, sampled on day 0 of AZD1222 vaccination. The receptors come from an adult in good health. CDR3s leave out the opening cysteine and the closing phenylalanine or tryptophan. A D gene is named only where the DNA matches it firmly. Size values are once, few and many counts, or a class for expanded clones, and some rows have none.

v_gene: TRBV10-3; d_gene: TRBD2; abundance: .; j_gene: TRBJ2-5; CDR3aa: AISAGLAGRGGGQQETQY
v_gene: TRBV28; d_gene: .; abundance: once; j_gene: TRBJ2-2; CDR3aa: ASSPPGAHGELF
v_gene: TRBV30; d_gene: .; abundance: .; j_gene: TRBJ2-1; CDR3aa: AWSVRDNEQF
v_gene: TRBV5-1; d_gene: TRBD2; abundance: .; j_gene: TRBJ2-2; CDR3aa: ASRTSGTGELF
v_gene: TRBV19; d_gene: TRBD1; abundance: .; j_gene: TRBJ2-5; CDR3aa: ASSITGDRGNRETQY
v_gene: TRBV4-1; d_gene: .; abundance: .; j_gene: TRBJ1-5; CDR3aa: ASSQDVPLYLQPQH
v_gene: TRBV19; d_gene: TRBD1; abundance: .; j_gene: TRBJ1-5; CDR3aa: ASSIEGAIGQPQH
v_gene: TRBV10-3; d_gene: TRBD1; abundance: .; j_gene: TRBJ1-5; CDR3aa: AISTSDRDGQPQH
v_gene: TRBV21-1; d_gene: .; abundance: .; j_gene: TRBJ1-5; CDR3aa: ATQDGIQPQH
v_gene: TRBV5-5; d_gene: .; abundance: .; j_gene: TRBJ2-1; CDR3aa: ASRQERYYDEQF
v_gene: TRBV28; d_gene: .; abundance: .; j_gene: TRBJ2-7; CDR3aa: ASRRDSVSYEQY
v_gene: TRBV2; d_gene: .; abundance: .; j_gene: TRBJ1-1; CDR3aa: AIKRTRPNTEAF
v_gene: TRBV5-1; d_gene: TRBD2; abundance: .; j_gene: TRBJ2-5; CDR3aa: ASSLAGGRGETQY
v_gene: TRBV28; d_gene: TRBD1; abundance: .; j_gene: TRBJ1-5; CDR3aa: ASSSPGQGSQPQH
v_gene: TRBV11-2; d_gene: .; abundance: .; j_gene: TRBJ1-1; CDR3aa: ASSLSNTEAF
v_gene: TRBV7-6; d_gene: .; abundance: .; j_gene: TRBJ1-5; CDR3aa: ASSLAWGSNQPQH
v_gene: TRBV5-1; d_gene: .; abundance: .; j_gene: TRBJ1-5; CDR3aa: ASSLGTVGQPQH
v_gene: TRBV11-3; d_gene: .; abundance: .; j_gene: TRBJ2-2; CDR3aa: ASRGAGNTGELF
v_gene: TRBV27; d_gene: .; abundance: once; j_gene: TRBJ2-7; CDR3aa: ASRRFSGLPSYEQY
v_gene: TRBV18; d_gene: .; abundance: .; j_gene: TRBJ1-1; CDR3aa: ASSHGENTEAF
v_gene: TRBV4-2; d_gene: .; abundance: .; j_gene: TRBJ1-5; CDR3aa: ASSQEKGQPQH
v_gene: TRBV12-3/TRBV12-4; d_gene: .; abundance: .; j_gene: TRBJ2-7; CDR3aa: ASSGGRSEQY
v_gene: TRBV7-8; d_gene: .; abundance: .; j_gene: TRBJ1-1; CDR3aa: ASSTENGGKTNTEAF
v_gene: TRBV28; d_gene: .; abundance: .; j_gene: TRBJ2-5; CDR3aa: ASSFWTNQETQY
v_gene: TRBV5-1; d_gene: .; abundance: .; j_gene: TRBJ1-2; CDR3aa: ASSPRDPVDGYT
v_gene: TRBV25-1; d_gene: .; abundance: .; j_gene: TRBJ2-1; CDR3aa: ASSVPAPLGEQF
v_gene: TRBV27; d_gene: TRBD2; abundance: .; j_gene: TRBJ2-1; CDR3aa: ASSLNPGGSGNEQF
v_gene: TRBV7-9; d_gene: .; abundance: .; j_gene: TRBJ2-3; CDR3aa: ASRDTDTQY
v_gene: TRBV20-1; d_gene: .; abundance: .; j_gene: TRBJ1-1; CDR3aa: SAGGRSDTEAF
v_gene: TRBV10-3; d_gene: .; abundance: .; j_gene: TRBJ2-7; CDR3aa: AISDDPFQPQY
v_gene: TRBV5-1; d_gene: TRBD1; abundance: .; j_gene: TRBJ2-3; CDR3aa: ASSFGQGWSSTDTQY
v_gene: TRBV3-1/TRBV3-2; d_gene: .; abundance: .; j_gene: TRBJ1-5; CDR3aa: ASSGGGFQPQH
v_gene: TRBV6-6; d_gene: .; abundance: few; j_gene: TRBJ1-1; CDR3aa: ASTQRSYSQAPEAF
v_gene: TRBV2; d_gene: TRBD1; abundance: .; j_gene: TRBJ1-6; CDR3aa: ASSLGGGFSPLH
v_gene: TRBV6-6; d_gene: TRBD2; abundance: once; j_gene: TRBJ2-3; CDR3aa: ASSALAGGRSDTQY
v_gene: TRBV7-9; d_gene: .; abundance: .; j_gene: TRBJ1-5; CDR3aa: ASSLSFNQPQH
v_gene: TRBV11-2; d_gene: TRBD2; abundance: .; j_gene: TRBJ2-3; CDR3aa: ASSFRREGRQQY
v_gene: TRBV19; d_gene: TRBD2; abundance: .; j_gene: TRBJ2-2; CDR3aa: ASSNRPTAGDTGELF
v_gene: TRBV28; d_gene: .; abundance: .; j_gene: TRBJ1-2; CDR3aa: ASSFWDYGYT
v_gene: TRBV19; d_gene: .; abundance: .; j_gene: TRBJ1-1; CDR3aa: ASSNWDRNTEAF
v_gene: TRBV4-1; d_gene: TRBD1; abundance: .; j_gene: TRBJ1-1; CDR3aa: ASSPQWAQGRNTEAF
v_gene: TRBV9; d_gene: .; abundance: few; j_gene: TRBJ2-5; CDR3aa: ASRDPERNQGETQY
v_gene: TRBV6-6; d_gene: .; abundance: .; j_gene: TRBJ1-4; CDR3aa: ASSYSDEKLF